Following are 32 T cell receptor beta chains from one sample sequenced in a study of T cell responses to AZD1222 COVID-19 vaccine. Repertoires were generated with immunoSEQ multiplex PCR, while TCRdb's copy carries only in-frame clones and drops some. This sample has approximately 90,000 clones, with 86% found just once. The sample in question was peripheral blood, obtained on day 0 of AZD1222 vaccination. Receptor source: an adult in good health.

This chain uses TRBV28 with TRBJ1-2, with D maybe TRBD1 (5 bases). The CDR3 contains 13 residues. Trimming removed 8 bases from V and 1 base from J, with 11 bases in between. The germline CDR1 and CDR2 sequences are MDHEN and SYDVKM. CDR3 nucleotides: TGTGCCAGCTCCCCGGGGGATAACTATGGCTACACCTTC. It yields the protein CASSPGDNYGYTF.

V usage is TRBV15 and J usage is TRBJ1-4, with 9 bases that match TRBD1. The CDR3 runs to 16 residues. Per the germline V gene, CDR1 is LNHNV and CDR2 is YYDKDF (reference sequence). Unmatched junction bases numbered 5, after V lost 0 bases and J lost 6 bases. CDR3 loop: CATSRDRWTGDEKLFF. The CDR3 DNA follows: TGTGCCACCAGCAGAGATAGGTGGACAGGGGATGAAAAACTGTTTTTT. Filled out from reference TRBV15 and TRBJ1-4, the complete variable domain reads DAMVIQNPRYQVTQFGKPVTLSCSQTLNHNVMYWYQQKSSQAPKLLFHYYDKDFNNEADTPDNFQSRRPNTSFCFLDIRSPGLGDTAMYLCATSRDRWTGDEKLFFGSGTQLSVL.

The gene calls are TRBV7-3 and TRBJ2-3; D may be TRBD1 (6 bases). Trimming took 6 bases from V and 4 from J, leaving 8 bases between them. Germline V gene sequence: CDR1 SGHTA, CDR2 FQGTGA. The CDR3 contains 12 residues. CDR3 coding DNA: TGTGCCAGCAGGGGGGCTTCAGATACGCAGTATTTT. Encoded protein: CASRGASDTQYF.

The V gene is TRBV27, the J gene TRBJ1-6; D uncertain. V lost 3 bases and J 6 bases, leaving 3 bases between the germline ends. CDR1 is MNHEY, CDR2 SMNVEV, per germline (reference sequence). This CDR3 comprises 12 residues. DNA of the CDR3: TGTGCCAGCAGTTTGCTTAATTCACCCCTCCACTTT. Translating gives CASSLLNSPLHF.

V gene TRBV19 combines with J gene TRBJ2-7; tentative D call: TRBD1 (5 bases). Germline V gene lookup returns CDR1 LNHDA and CDR2 SQIVND (reference sequence). V was clipped by 1 base and J by 3 bases, with 7 bases between them. This CDR3 has 13 residues. CDR3: CASSIARDYEQYF. CDR3 nucleotides: TGTGCCAGTAGTATAGCCAGGGACTACGAGCAGTACTTC.

The rearrangement joins TRBV7-8 to TRBJ2-5; D perhaps matches TRBD2 (8 bases). CDR3 length: 15 amino acids. The germline gives CDR1 SGHVS, CDR2 FQNEAQ. The V and J ends lost 2 bases and 5 bases respectively, with 15 bases between them. In nucleotides, the CDR3 is TGTGCCAGCAGCTTACGACAGGGCGGGGGGGAGACCCAGTACTTC. Translation gives CASSLRQGGGETQYF.

This clone was observed a few times. The chain couples TRBV5-4 to TRBJ2-7; 7 positions match TRBD2. The CDR3 totals 14 residues. With V trimmed by 2 bases and J by 4 bases, 6 bases remained unmatched. Germline CDR1 SGHNT, CDR2 YYREEE (reference sequence). CDR3 loop: CASSFWTSPYEQYF. In nucleotides, the CDR3 is TGTGCCAGCAGCTTTTGGACTAGTCCTTACGAGCAGTACTTC.

This chain uses TRBV6-5 with TRBJ2-1; 8 nucleotides line up with TRBD2. V lost 5 bases, J lost 1 base, and 4 bases stayed unmatched. CDR3 size: 15 residues. CDR1 is MNHEY and CDR2 is SVGAGI in the germline V gene. The CDR3 DNA sequence: TGTGCCAGCAGTAAGACTAGCGTTTCCTACAATGAGCAGTTCTTC. Translation: CASSKTSVSYNEQFF.

The chain carries TRBV27 and TRBJ2-7; the D gene is possibly TRBD1 (7 bases). V shed 5 bases and J shed 5 bases, with 16 bases lying between them. This CDR3 contains 14 residues. Per germline, CDR1 MNHEY and CDR2 SMNVEV (reference sequence). Here the CDR3 DNA reads TGTGCCAGCAGTAGTGGCAGGGGGGTAGACGAGCAGTACTTC. Translated: CASSSGRGVDEQYF.

V is TRBV11-3 and J is TRBJ1-2; 7 positions match TRBD1. The CDR3 is 16 amino acids. The trim removed 0 bases at V and 3 bases at J, leaving 7 bases unmatched. Germline loops: CDR1 SGHNT, CDR2 YENEEA. CDR3 nucleotide sequence: TGTGCCAGCAGCTTAGAAGGGGGCGGTCTCGACTATGGCTACACCTTC. Its protein product is CASSLEGGGLDYGYTF.

This rearrangement joins TRBV28 to TRBJ1-6; D is ambiguous. Trimming removed 1 base from V and 2 bases from J, with 6 bases in between. This CDR3 has 15 residues. Germline V gene lookup returns CDR1 MDHEN and CDR2 SYDVKM. CDR3 region: CASSLFQTYNSPLHF. The CDR3 DNA reads TGTGCCAGCAGTTTATTTCAGACCTATAATTCACCCCTCCACTTT.

This chain uses TRBV25-1 with TRBJ2-7; TRBD2 matches at 9 bases. CDR1 and CDR2 (germline): MGHDK, SYGVNS. The CDR3 extends over 13 amino acids. Germline trimming cut 3 bases from V and 7 bases from J; bases unmatched to any gene: 4. Here the CDR3 reads CASSEGGRAEQYF. For the CDR3, the DNA is TGTGCCAGCAGTGAGGGCGGGAGGGCGGAGCAGTACTTC.

The gene calls are TRBV5-1 and TRBJ2-7, with D possibly matching TRBD2 (5 bases). V was trimmed by 2 bases and J by 7 bases, leaving 16 bases between them. Germline V CDR1 and CDR2: SGHRS, YFSETQ. CDR3 length: 14 residues. The CDR3: CASSFEGSPREQYF. In nucleotides, the CDR3 is TGCGCCAGCAGCTTCGAGGGCTCCCCGAGGGAGCAGTACTTC.

V is TRBV1 and J is TRBJ1-5. TRBV1 is a listed pseudogene. The CDR3 has 16 residues. Here the CDR3 reads CTSSHRPTGRNQPQHF. CDR3 bases: TGCACCAGCAGCCATAGGCCGACGGGCCGCAATCAGCCCCAGCATTTT.

The genes are TRBV11-2 and TRBJ2-2; 7 nucleotides match TRBD2. The CDR3 has 15 amino acids. Germline lookup yields CDR1 SGHAT and CDR2 FQNNGV. J lost 2 bases, V lost 6 bases, and 6 bases had no gene match. Written as DNA, the CDR3 is TGTGCCAGCAGACCGGGACTACCCAACACCGGGGAGCTGTTTTTT. Translating it yields CASRPGLPNTGELFF.

CDR3 nucleotide sequence: TGTGCCATCAGTGGGACAGGGCCTGGAAACACCATATATTTT. This translates into CAISGTGPGNTIYF. This rearrangement joins TRBV10-3 to TRBJ1-3; 8 nucleotides agree with TRBD1. Germline V CDR1 and CDR2: ENHRY, SYGVKD. J lost 2 bases, V lost 4 bases, and 1 base had no gene match. The CDR3 is 14 amino acids.

CDR3: CSASIPQGAQFNQPQHF. CDR3 in DNA: TGCAGTGCTAGTATCCCCCAGGGGGCTCAATTCAATCAGCCCCAGCATTTT. This chain uses TRBV20-1 with TRBJ1-5, with TRBD1 matching over 8 bases. Looked up from germline, CDR1 is DFQATT and CDR2 is SNEGSKA (reference sequence). V shed 3 bases and J 3 bases; nucleotides not matched to a gene: 13. This CDR3 comprises 17 residues.

In this sample, this clone turned up once. The chain combines TRBV7-5 with TRBJ2-2; the D call TRBD1 from the table was never checked on the DNA. TRBV7-5 is tagged as a pseudogene. CDR3 size: 16 residues. Here the CDR3 DNA reads TGTGTCAGAAGCAAAGGCTGGGGGCGGAAAACCGGGGAGCTGTTTTTT. Encoded protein: CVRSKGWGRKTGELFF.

The V call is TRBV28, the J call TRBJ1-6, with D tentatively TRBD1 (6 bases). V was shortened by 1 base and J by 0 bases, with 28 bases between the two germline ends. This CDR3 is built from 23 residues. Germline lookup yields CDR1 MDHEN and CDR2 SYDVKM. DNA for the CDR3: TGTGCCAGCAGTTTATATAGCTTTGTGGGGGGGCCCCCATTCGGCTCCTATAATTCACCCCTCCACTTT. This gives the protein CASSLYSFVGGPPFGSYNSPLHF. The full variable domain, its missing parts supplied by reference TRBV28 and TRBJ1-6, is DVKVTQSSRYLVKRTGEKVFLECVQDMDHENMFWYRQDPGLGLRLIYFSYDVKMKEKGDIPEGYSVSREKKERFSLILESASTNQTSMYLCASSLYSFVGGPPFGSYNSPLHFGNGTRLTVT.

V and J are TRBV7-9 and TRBJ2-3, with 8 positions matching TRBD2. This CDR3 contains 16 residues. Germline loops: CDR1 SEHNR, CDR2 FQNEAQ (reference sequence). V shed 1 base and J 4 bases; nucleotides not matched to a gene: 7. The CDR3 nucleotides are TGTGCCAGCAGCTTAGAGAGAGCGGGAGTGGCAGATACGCAGTATTTT. It is translated as CASSLERAGVADTQYF. Combining the CDR3 with reference TRBV7-9 and TRBJ2-3 gives the whole variable domain DTGVSQNPRHKITKRGQNVTFRCDPISEHNRLYWYRQTLGQGPEFLTYFQNEAQLEKSRLLSDRFSAERPKGSFSTLEIQRTEQGDSAMYLCASSLERAGVADTQYFGPGTRLTVL.

The chain has TRBV5-5 and TRBJ1-3; tentatively, D is TRBD1 (6 bases). The CDR3 extends over 14 amino acids. V was clipped by 4 bases and J by 8 bases, with 16 bases between them. Germline loops: CDR1 SGHKS, CDR2 YYEKEE (reference sequence). The CDR3 spells CASSPGHGGYTIYF. The CDR3 DNA follows: TGTGCCAGCAGCCCGGGACACGGGGGATACACCATATATTTT.

The genes are TRBV27 and TRBJ1-6, with D possibly matching TRBD1 (5 bases). Germline CDR1 and CDR2: MNHEY and SMNVEV (reference sequence). V was pared by 8 bases and J by 7 bases, with 12 bases between. The CDR3 consists of 13 residues. The CDR3 DNA reads TGTGCCAGCGGCCTGGGACCAAATTCACCCCTCCACTTT. Amino acid sequence: CASGLGPNSPLHF.

The CDR3 coding sequence is TGTGCCAGCAGCCGTACTAGCGGGAACCCTTCCTACGAGCAGTACTTC. This gives the protein CASSRTSGNPSYEQYF. The chain recombines TRBV7-2 with TRBJ2-7; 10 positions match TRBD2. The germline CDR1 and CDR2 sequences are SGHTA and FQGNSA. V dropped 5 bases and J dropped 1; count of bases not matched to a gene: 8. This CDR3 spans 16 amino acids.

Comments on this clone: A junction boundary mismatches the germline segment, possibly from a read error. This chain uses TRBV28 with TRBJ1-2; a weak D match, TRBD1 (5 bases). The CDR3 spans 11 residues. Per germline, CDR1 MDHEN and CDR2 SYDVKM. This CDR3 reads CASSPGTVTLF. Here the CDR3 DNA reads TGTGCCAGCAGCCCAGGGACCGTCACCCTCTTC.

This chain joins TRBV7-3 and TRBJ2-1; D unclear. Trimming took 0 bases from V and 5 from J, leaving 8 bases between them. The CDR3 totals 14 residues. Per the germline V gene, CDR1 is SGHTA and CDR2 is FQGTGA. The CDR3 coding sequence is TGTGCCAGCAGCTTAACAACAAATCACAATGAGCAGTTCTTC. As protein: CASSLTTNHNEQFF. Full variable domain (remainder filled in from reference TRBV7-3 and TRBJ2-1): GAGVSQTPSNKVTEKGKYVELRCDPISGHTALYWYRQSLGQGPEFLIYFQGTGAADDSGLPNDRFFAVRPEGSVSTLKIQRTERGDSAVYLCASSLTTNHNEQFFGPGTRLTVL.

This rearrangement joins TRBV6-4 to TRBJ1-5; D uncertain. The germline V and J ends were trimmed by 7 bases and 1 base, with 5 bases remaining between them. There are 12 residues in the CDR3. The germline V gene encodes CDR1 MRHNA and CDR2 SNTAGT. The CDR3: CASKESNQPQHF. CDR3 in DNA: TGTGCCAGCAAAGAAAGCAATCAGCCCCAGCATTTT.

This clone was detected only once. The chain employs TRBV11-3 and TRBJ1-4, with D hard to call. CDR3 length equals 14 residues. Trimming pared 1 base from V and 6 bases from J, leaving 9 bases between. CDR1 SGHNT and CDR2 YENEEA come from the germline V gene. The CDR3 DNA reads as TGTGCCAGCAGCTTAGGACGAGAGGATGAAAAACTGTTTTTT. Its protein product is CASSLGREDEKLFF.

This clone was counted between two and nine times. The CDR3 sequence is CASSAPGQGASTNEKLFF. DNA for the CDR3: TGTGCCAGCAGCGCTCCGGGACAGGGGGCATCAACTAATGAAAAACTGTTTTTT. This sequence joins TRBV13 and TRBJ1-4; 12 positions match TRBD1. The CDR3 contains 18 residues. Germline lookup yields CDR1 PRHDT and CDR2 FYEKMQ (reference sequence). With V trimmed by 5 bases and J by 0 bases, 7 bases remained unmatched.

This clone was counted once. The V and J genes are TRBV28 and TRBJ2-3; 8 bases align to TRBD1. Germline CDR1 and CDR2: MDHEN and SYDVKM. This CDR3 region has 19 residues. V shed 4 bases, J shed 0 bases, and the junction held 15 bases outside the gene matches. CDR3 DNA: TGTGCCAGCAGTTCCCACCGCCGACAGGGGAGAAAGAGCACAGATACGCAGTATTTT. Translated, it gives CASSSHRRQGRKSTDTQYF.

The rearrangement joins TRBV12-3 or TRBV12-4 to TRBJ1-2; possibly TRBD1 for D (5 bases). V dropped 4 bases and J dropped 6 bases, with 12 bases sitting between them. The CDR3 contains 13 residues. CDR3 region: CASSSPGTDGYTF. The CDR3 nucleotides are TGTGCCAGCAGTTCACCCGGGACGGATGGCTACACCTTC.

This chain joins TRBV5-1 and TRBJ2-1; 15 bases fit TRBD2. The CDR3 has 17 amino acids. J was trimmed by 9 bases and V by 0 bases; bases with no gene match: 7. The germline gives CDR1 SGHRS, CDR2 YFSETQ. CDR3: CASSLGGLAGGPGEQFF. CDR3 sequence (DNA): TGCGCCAGCAGCTTGGGTGGACTAGCGGGAGGGCCAGGTGAGCAGTTCTTC.

The chain carries TRBV5-8 and TRBJ2-2; 13 positions match TRBD2. CDR3 size: 16 residues. Unmatched junction bases numbered 6, after V lost 10 bases and J lost 0 bases. Germline values: CDR1 SGHTS, CDR2 YDEGEE. The CDR3 reads CAAQTSGRANTGELFF. The CDR3 region has the DNA TGTGCCGCCCAAACTAGCGGGAGGGCGAACACCGGGGAGCTGTTTTTT.